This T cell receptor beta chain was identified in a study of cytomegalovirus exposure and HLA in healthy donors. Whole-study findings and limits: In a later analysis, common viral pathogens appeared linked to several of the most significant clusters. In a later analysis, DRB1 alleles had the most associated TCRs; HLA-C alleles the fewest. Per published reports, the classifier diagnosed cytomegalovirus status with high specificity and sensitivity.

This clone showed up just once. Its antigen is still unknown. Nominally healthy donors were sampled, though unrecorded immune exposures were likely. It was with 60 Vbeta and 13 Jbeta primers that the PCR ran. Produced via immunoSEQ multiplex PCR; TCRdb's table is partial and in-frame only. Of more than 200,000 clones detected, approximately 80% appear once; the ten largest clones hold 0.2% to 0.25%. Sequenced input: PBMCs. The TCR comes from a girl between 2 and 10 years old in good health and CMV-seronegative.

CDR3 sequence: CASSDATWGRTEAFF. The CDR3 bases are TGTGCCAGCAGTGACGCGACCTGGGGGAGGACTGAAGCTTTCTTT. The genes are TRBV6-1 and TRBJ1-1; weak D call: TRBD1 (5 bases). Germline V CDR1 and CDR2: MNHNS, SASEGT. This CDR3 contains 15 residues. The V gene lost 3 bases and the J gene lost 5 bases, with 16 bases spanning the gap.